The next 4 T cell receptor beta chains were all read from a single sample in a study of PD-1 blockade in classical Hodgkin lymphoma. Time point reported: cycle 4 day 1 (C4D1), after 6 weeks of nivolumab. Each patient experienced a relapse that followed autologous stem cell transplantation, and brentuximab vedotin exposure varied. Some clones are missing from TCRdb's copy, which holds only in-frame ones; the method was immunoSEQ multiplex PCR. The sample carries about 64,000 clones, less than 95% recorded once. Material: peripheral blood mononuclear cells (PBMCs), obtained before the fourth cycle of nivolumab. The receptors originated from a human donor with classical Hodgkin lymphoma.

V gene TRBV19 combines with J gene TRBJ1-2; 9 bases match TRBD1. The ends lost 6 bases at V and 5 bases at J; junction bases unmatched: 7. The CDR3 extends over 14 amino acids. Germline values: CDR1 LNHDA, CDR2 SQIVND (reference sequence). For the CDR3, the DNA is TGTGCCAGTAGCGACAGGGGGTCCCCGTATGGCTACACCTTC. This gives the protein CASSDRGSPYGYTF.

The genes are TRBV6-6 and TRBJ2-2; D not resolved. V lost 0 bases and J lost 6, with 5 bases in between. Germline V gene data show CDR1 as MNHNY and CDR2 as SVGAGI (reference sequence). This CDR3 has 13 amino acids. CDR3 in DNA: TGTGCCAGCAGTTACTCACGGCCCGGGGAGCTGTTTTTT. It encodes CASSYSRPGELFF.

The sample holds many counts of this clone. V is TRBV14 and J is TRBJ2-7; D gene uncertain. The V gene's germline CDR1 is SGHDN and CDR2 FVKESK. This CDR3 region has 12 residues. V gave up 3 bases and J gave up 10 bases, with 13 bases separating them. In nucleotides, the CDR3 is TGTGCCAGCAGCCAGTTCGTGTCCGAACAGTACTTC. It specifies CASSQFVSEQYF.

In this sample, this clone turned up a few times. The chain links TRBV2 to TRBJ2-1; tentatively, D is TRBD2 (7 bases). Trimming stripped 4 bases from V and 6 bases from J, with 16 bases between. Germline CDR1 is SNHLY and CDR2 is FYNNEI. The CDR3 loop spans 15 amino acids. The CDR3 sequence is CASSVAGAPINEQFF. The CDR3 DNA sequence: TGTGCCAGCAGTGTTGCGGGGGCGCCGATCAATGAGCAGTTCTTC. Full variable domain (missing parts from reference TRBV2 and TRBJ2-1): EPEVTQTPSHQVTQMGQEVILRCVPISNHLYFYWYRQILGQKVEFLVSFYNNEISEKSEIFDDQFSVERPDGSNFTLKIRSTKLEDSAMYFCASSVAGAPINEQFFGPGTRLTVL.